This is a list of T cell receptor beta chains from one sample in a study of immune characterization of retroperitoneal liposarcoma. TCRdb analysed the PCR reads with MiXCR anew, one entry per CDR3 protein. The sample yields roughly 2,000 distinct CDR3 sequences, over 40% seen once. Sample: tumor tissue. The receptors derive from a male donor with retroperitoneal liposarcoma. Both conserved end residues are part of each CDR3. The order of the fields is V gene, clone size, J gene, CDR3 protein. Some rows mark clone size as missing; the rest say once, few, many or name a class of expanded clone.

v_call: TRBV11-2
clone_size: few
j_call: -
cdr3_aa: CASSLEGIRNEQYF

v_call: TRBV6-1
clone_size: -
j_call: TRBJ2-7
cdr3_aa: CASSESTGVGYEQYF

v_call: TRBV6-1
clone_size: few
j_call: TRBJ2-1
cdr3_aa: CASSDGPPGLYEQFF

v_call: TRBV7-2
clone_size: -
j_call: -
cdr3_aa: CASSLEMGGNYEQFF

v_call: TRBV4-2
clone_size: -
j_call: TRBJ2-1
cdr3_aa: CASSPGLAGAYNEQFF

v_call: TRBV7-2
clone_size: large
j_call: TRBJ2-3
cdr3_aa: CASSFGTSGRQGETQYF

v_call: TRBV6-5
clone_size: -
j_call: TRBJ2-2
cdr3_aa: CASSWSGELFF

v_call: TRBV6-1
clone_size: large
j_call: TRBJ2-1
cdr3_aa: CASSEREQETQFF

v_call: TRBV6-1
clone_size: -
j_call: TRBJ2-1
cdr3_aa: CASTGHREGQETQFF

v_call: TRBV6-6
clone_size: -
j_call: TRBJ2-1
cdr3_aa: CASRTDRAHEQFF

v_call: TRBV6-1
clone_size: few
j_call: TRBJ2-1
cdr3_aa: CASSEFVGGNQGNEQFF

v_call: TRBV27
clone_size: -
j_call: TRBJ2-6
cdr3_aa: CASSLIPPGANVLTF

v_call: TRBV6-1
clone_size: large
j_call: -
cdr3_aa: CASSTGTGGYEQYF

v_call: TRBV6-5
clone_size: few
j_call: TRBJ2-2
cdr3_aa: CASSYSGSGGGYTGELFF

v_call: TRBV6-1
clone_size: few
j_call: TRBJ2-1
cdr3_aa: CASSERLAGAYEQFF

v_call: TRBV7-8
clone_size: -
j_call: -
cdr3_aa: CASSLGGGSGVNTYEQYF

v_call: TRBV11-3
clone_size: large
j_call: -
cdr3_aa: CASSPPGQGADEQYF

v_call: TRBV7-2
clone_size: -
j_call: -
cdr3_aa: CASSLLNEQYF

v_call: TRBV12-3/TRBV12-4
clone_size: -
j_call: TRBJ2-5
cdr3_aa: CASSLVETQYF

v_call: TRBV4-1
clone_size: -
j_call: TRBJ2-5
cdr3_aa: CASSQSRGQFDEQYF

v_call: TRBV6-1
clone_size: medium-sized
j_call: TRBJ2-5
cdr3_aa: CASAGGAGVQEQYF

v_call: TRBV6-1
clone_size: -
j_call: TRBJ2-4
cdr3_aa: CASSTPVEGRNIQYF

v_call: TRBV6-1
clone_size: medium-sized
j_call: TRBJ2-1
cdr3_aa: CASIGQGAYEQFF

v_call: TRBV12-5
clone_size: -
j_call: TRBJ2-3
cdr3_aa: CASGWATSGSANTQYF

v_call: TRBV6-8
clone_size: -
j_call: TRBJ2-3
cdr3_aa: CASSDGTGELDTQYF

v_call: TRBV7-8
clone_size: -
j_call: TRBJ2-1
cdr3_aa: CASAGHRSYEQFF

v_call: TRBV6-1
clone_size: few
j_call: TRBJ1-5
cdr3_aa: CASSGADNQPQHF

v_call: TRBV6-1
clone_size: few
j_call: TRBJ2-2
cdr3_aa: CASSPAINIGNGELFF

v_call: TRBV12-3/TRBV12-4
clone_size: once
j_call: TRBJ2-1
cdr3_aa: CASSLDGYEQFF

v_call: TRBV12-3/TRBV12-4
clone_size: few
j_call: TRBJ2-1
cdr3_aa: CASTPRDRNEQFF

v_call: TRBV14
clone_size: -
j_call: TRBJ2-2
cdr3_aa: CASSQIAGDPGELFF

v_call: TRBV6-8
clone_size: -
j_call: TRBJ2-3
cdr3_aa: CASSKRFTTKPTDTQYF

v_call: TRBV6-1
clone_size: medium-sized
j_call: TRBJ2-7
cdr3_aa: CASREGYGGLNYEQYF